This T cell receptor beta chain comes out of a study of blood T cell repertoires in COVID-19 (dated by TCRdb to 2020 to 2021). Regarding the research as a whole: The collaborator samples originated in the United States, Italy and Spain and spanned the acute and convalescent phases of COVID-19. The prospective study material was composed of cDNA or gDNA derived from T cells, B-cell-depleted T cells, or PBMCs. Deeply sampled blood TCRbeta repertoires from subjects exposed to, actively infected with, or recovered from COVID-19 were included in the dataset. A freely available public database, intended as a resource for researchers studying the immune response to SARS-CoV-2, is where the repertoires were released. Samples came from the ongoing ImmuneRACE study (first 160 participants) plus 1,254 subjects from 6 global collaborators. The sample metadata nearly always contained a de-identified subject ID, COVID-19 status, age in years and sex. Where available, HLA class I and class II types were obtained from metadata supplied by the sample provider rather than from assay-based typing. Study-wide conclusions, independent of this receptor: The quantity of clinical and demographic metadata differed by source and by participant and was supplied without curation.

A remark on this clone: Its antigen has not been determined. Base qualities are not at hand, and no much larger clone is one base apart.

The immunoSEQ Assay, a bias-controlled multiplex PCR, was used to amplify TCRbeta CDR3 regions from genomic DNA. Processing in the source paper ran as follows. Within the assay, amplification of reference gene primers was used to estimate how many nucleated cells each sample contained. To quantify the absolute abundance of each unique TCRbeta CDR3 rearrangement, sequence reads were collapsed and filtered. For each sample, productive Simpson clonality was calculated by taking the square root of Simpson's diversity index across productive rearrangements. TCRdb provides this immuneACCESS table in a form limited to in-frame rearrangements. Some clones are lacking; in checked studies, under half of them reflect an unresolved V gene, and why the rest are absent is not known. V, J and clone size derive from that table, while D and trimming were established from the DNA sequence. The sample table contains about 370,000 clones; only one count was recorded for 75% to 90% of them. The ten largest make up 0.95% to 1.1% of the sample.

Trimming removed 3 bases from V and 0 bases from J; the gene matches leave 3 bases unexplained. Taken from the germline V gene, the CDR1 and CDR2 loops are KGHSH and LQKENI. The CDR3 runs 16 amino acids, cysteine and phenylalanine included. Left in the record is the CDR3 DNA by itself, 48 bases read in frame from the first base. Enrolling through a virtual design, the prospective study's participants ranged in age from roughly 18 to 90 years and lived across about two dozen United States geographic areas. In the prospective study, participants were assigned to cohorts based on the clinical history participants reported in a screening survey and a study questionnaire. For ImmuneRACE Cohort 3, a participant was defined as recovered based on two consecutive negative NP/OP PCR tests, clearance by a healthcare professional, or resolution of symptoms. Each participant in the prospective study had whole blood, serum and a nasopharyngeal or oropharyngeal swab collected by mobile phlebotomists. Prospective study participants could optionally give additional blood draws and questionnaires over a roughly 2-month period. Before DNA extraction, prospective study blood samples were shipped either frozen or at room temperature.

The sequenced sample consisted of PBMCs or T cells enriched from blood (not recorded which). This chain joins TRBV18 to TRBJ1-4, and 8 bases in between align with TRBD1. This receptor was identified in a man in his late teens or twenties who had recovered from COVID-19. The bases are TGTGCCAGCTCACCTGGACAGGGAACAACTAATGAAAAACTGTTTTTT. It translates as CASSPGQGTTNEKLFF.